These 7 T cell receptor beta chains were all obtained from the same sample, sequenced in a study of T cell changes during pregnancy in multiple sclerosis. This table comes from immunoSEQ multiplex PCR, and its TCRdb copy is limited to in-frame clones, with some not included. The sample shows about 34,000 clones, roughly 89% of them seen only once. The material sequenced was CD8+ T cells from peripheral blood mononuclear cells, taken in the third trimester of pregnancy. These receptors were obtained from a female donor with multiple sclerosis, enrolled in a pregnancy study.

Written as DNA, the CDR3 is TGTGCCAGCAGCTTACCGGGACAGGGGGACTATGGCTACACCTTC. The encoded protein is CASSLPGQGDYGYTF. The genes are TRBV7-9 and TRBJ1-2; 11 bases are a match to TRBD1. Germline V CDR1 and CDR2: SEHNR, FQNEAQ (reference sequence). J was trimmed by 3 bases and V by 2 bases; bases with no gene match: 2. CDR3 size: 15 residues. The whole variable domain, filled in from reference TRBV7-9 and TRBJ1-2, reads DTGVSQNPRHKITKRGQNVTFRCDPISEHNRLYWYRQTLGQGPEFLTYFQNEAQLEKSRLLSDRFSAERPKGSFSTLEIQRTEQGDSAMYLCASSLPGQGDYGYTFGSGTRLTVV.

The chain is built from TRBV6-4 and TRBJ1-1, with D perhaps matching TRBD1 (5 bases). The CDR3 consists of 14 residues. With 3 bases removed from V and 2 bases from J, the gap between germline ends came to 10 bases. Germline assignment: CDR1 MRHNA and CDR2 SNTAGT. CDR3 protein: CASSETGTNTEAFF. The CDR3 DNA sequence: TGTGCCAGCAGTGAAACGGGGACTAACACTGAAGCTTTCTTT.

The chain carries TRBV7-3 and TRBJ2-3; 7 bases map to TRBD2. The CDR3 covers 14 residues. Germline CDR1 is SGHTA and CDR2 is FQGTGA. V was pared by 4 bases and J by 2 bases, with 3 bases of the junction left unmatched. CDR3 loop: CASSSGGYTDTQYF. In DNA, the CDR3 is TGTGCCAGCAGCTCGGGGGGTTACACAGATACGCAGTATTTT.

The rearrangement links TRBV10-3 to TRBJ1-1; D is ambiguous. V dropped 4 bases and J dropped 3 bases, with 9 bases sitting between them. This CDR3 contains 13 residues. Per the germline V gene, CDR1 is ENHRY and CDR2 is SYGVKD. The CDR3 nucleotides are TGTGCCATCAGTGCGGGGATAGACACTGAAGCTTTCTTT. Translated, it gives CAISAGIDTEAFF.

V is TRBV29-1 and J is TRBJ2-7; 9 bases are shared with TRBD1. The CDR3 is made up of 15 amino acids. Losses at the gene ends were 1 base for V and 4 bases for J; bases not matched to a gene: 8. The V gene's germline CDR1 is SQVTM and CDR2 ANQGSEA. The CDR3 spells CSVEVPGDRAYEQYF. CDR3 DNA: TGCAGCGTTGAAGTACCTGGGGACAGGGCTTACGAGCAGTACTTC.

The chain has TRBV4-3 and TRBJ1-2; 7 bases are a match to TRBD1. This CDR3 comprises 17 residues. CDR1 is LGHNA and CDR2 is YSLEER in the germline V gene. Germline trimming cut 0 bases from V and 3 bases from J; bases unmatched to any gene: 10. The CDR3 region is CASSQDGGQGDDYGYTF. In DNA, the CDR3 is TGCGCCAGCAGCCAAGATGGGGGGCAGGGGGACGACTATGGCTACACCTTC.

The chain uses TRBV7-2 and TRBJ2-7; the D gene is possibly TRBD1 (5 bases). Trimming took off 3 bases at V and 5 bases at J, with 14 bases between the two ends. Germline CDR1 and CDR2: SGHTA and FQGNSA. The CDR3 totals 14 residues. CDR3 in amino acids: CASSLGRVDNEQYF. CDR3 in DNA: TGTGCCAGCAGCTTGGGCAGGGTCGACAACGAGCAGTACTTC.